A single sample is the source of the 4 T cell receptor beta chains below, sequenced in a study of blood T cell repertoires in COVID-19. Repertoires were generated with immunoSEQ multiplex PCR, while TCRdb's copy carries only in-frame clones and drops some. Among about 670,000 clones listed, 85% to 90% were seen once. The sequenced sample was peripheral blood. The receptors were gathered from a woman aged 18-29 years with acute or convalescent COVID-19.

The CDR3: CASSPNRIIELFF. The CDR3 DNA follows: TGTGCCAGTAGTCCCAACAGGATTATAGAACTGTTTTTT. The V gene is TRBV19, the J gene TRBJ1-4; possibly TRBD1 for D (5 bases). The CDR3 is made up of 13 amino acids. In germline, CDR1 is LNHDA, CDR2 SQIVND (reference sequence). V lost 5 bases and J lost 12, with 16 bases in between.

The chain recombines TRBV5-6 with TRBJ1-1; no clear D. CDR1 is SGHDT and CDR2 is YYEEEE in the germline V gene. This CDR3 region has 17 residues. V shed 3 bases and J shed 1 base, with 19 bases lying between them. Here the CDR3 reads CASSSLKNGVQNTEAFF. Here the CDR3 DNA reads TGTGCCAGCAGCTCTTTAAAAAACGGGGTCCAGAACACTGAAGCTTTCTTT.

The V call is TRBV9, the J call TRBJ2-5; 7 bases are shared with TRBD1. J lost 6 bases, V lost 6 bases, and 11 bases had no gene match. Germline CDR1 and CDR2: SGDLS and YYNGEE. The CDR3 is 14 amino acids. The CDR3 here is CASTRSGTAKTQYF. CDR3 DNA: TGTGCCAGCACCCGTAGTGGGACAGCAAAGACCCAGTACTTC.

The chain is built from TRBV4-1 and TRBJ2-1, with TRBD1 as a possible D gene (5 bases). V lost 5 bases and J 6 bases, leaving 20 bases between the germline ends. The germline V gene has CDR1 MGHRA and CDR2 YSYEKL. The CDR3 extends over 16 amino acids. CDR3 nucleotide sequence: TGCGCCAGCAGCAAGGCCCAACAGGTCGCGGTCAATGAGCAGTTCTTC. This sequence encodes CASSKAQQVAVNEQFF.